The 32 T cell receptor beta chains reported below all come from one sample, sequenced in a study of blood T cell repertoires in COVID-19. Measured with immunoSEQ multiplex PCR; TCRdb has only the in-frame clones, and not every one. The table records approximately 110,000 clones, about three quarters of them present only once. The specimen sequenced was peripheral blood. Source of these receptors: a woman in her sixties or seventies with acute or convalescent COVID-19.

The gene calls are TRBV19 and TRBJ1-2, with 9 bases aligning to TRBD1. The V gene end was trimmed by 0 bases and the J gene end by 4 bases; junction bases not matched to a gene: 3. The CDR3 consists of 15 residues. Germline lookup yields CDR1 LNHDA and CDR2 SQIVND (reference sequence). CDR3 sequence reads: CASSIEQGAGYGYTF. The CDR3 nucleotides are TGTGCCAGTAGTATAGAACAGGGGGCTGGCTATGGCTACACCTTC. Filled out from reference TRBV19 and TRBJ1-2, the complete variable domain reads DGGITQSPKYLFRKEGQNVTLSCEQNLNHDAMYWYRQDPGQGLRLIYYSQIVNDFQKGDIAEGYSVSREKKESFPLTVTSAQKNPTAFYLCASSIEQGAGYGYTFGSGTRLTVV.

The chain is built from TRBV6-2 or TRBV6-3 and TRBJ2-1; possibly TRBD2 for D (7 bases). This CDR3 contains 16 residues. Germline V gene sequence: CDR1 MNHEY, CDR2 SVGEGT. Trimming shortened V by 5 bases and J by 8 bases, and 22 bases separated the two germline ends. CDR3 sequence (DNA): TGTGCCAGCAGTCCCGACCATACCGGGGGGCCCCATGAGCAGTTCTTC. Translation gives CASSPDHTGGPHEQFF.

This chain links TRBV7-2 with TRBJ2-3; D call uncertain. CDR3 length equals 14 residues. The germline V gene encodes CDR1 SGHTA and CDR2 FQGNSA. The V end lost 5 bases, the J end lost 1 base, and 10 bases lay between the germline ends. Here the CDR3 reads CASSPQVGTDTQYF. The CDR3 nucleotides read TGTGCCAGCAGCCCCCAGGTGGGCACAGATACGCAGTATTTT.

The rearrangement uses TRBV7-8 and TRBJ1-5; 11 positions match TRBD1. The junction had 8 bases not matched to a gene; V was cut back by 1 base and J by 9 bases. Germline-derived CDR1 and CDR2 are SGHVS and FQNEAQ. The CDR3 loop spans 16 amino acids. The CDR3, as DNA: TGTGCCAGCAGCTTAGTTGGGACAGGGGGACTCCTGCCCCAGCATTTT. Protein sequence: CASSLVGTGGLLPQHF.

The chain recombines TRBV3-1 (or the pseudogene TRBV3-2) with TRBJ1-5, with 9 positions matching TRBD1. This CDR3 has 15 residues. Germline CDR1 and CDR2: LGHDT and YNNKEL (reference sequence). V trimming: 3 bases; J trimming: 5 bases; junction bases outside the gene matches: 5. The chain's CDR3 is CASSQGGQGYQPQHF. The CDR3 DNA reads TGTGCCAGCAGCCAGGGGGGACAGGGATATCAGCCCCAGCATTTT.

The gene calls are TRBV6-2 or TRBV6-3 and TRBJ1-2, with 9 bases that match TRBD1. Per the germline V gene, CDR1 is MNHEY and CDR2 is SVGEGT. This CDR3 has 16 residues. With 6 bases clipped from V and 4 bases from J, the junction kept 12 bases outside the gene matches. CDR3 in amino acids: CASRPLPGQGFYGYTF. The CDR3 nucleotides read TGTGCCAGCAGACCTCTTCCGGGACAGGGTTTCTATGGCTACACCTTC.

The sample holds a few counts of this clone. The chain couples TRBV7-9 to TRBJ1-2; D is unclear. V lost 1 base to trimming and J lost 6 bases, with 9 bases between them. The germline CDR1 and CDR2 sequences are SEHNR and FQNEAQ (reference sequence). The CDR3 loop spans 13 amino acids. The CDR3 coding sequence is TGTGCCAGCAGCTTAGGGAGCTTCGATGGCTACACCTTC. This encodes CASSLGSFDGYTF. The entire variable domain, with the rest obtained from reference TRBV7-9 and TRBJ1-2, is as follows: DTGVSQNPRHKITKRGQNVTFRCDPISEHNRLYWYRQTLGQGPEFLTYFQNEAQLEKSRLLSDRFSAERPKGSFSTLEIQRTEQGDSAMYLCASSLGSFDGYTFGSGTRLTVV.

V usage is TRBV5-1 and J usage is TRBJ2-2; TRBD1 matches at 8 bases. Germline CDR1 reads SGHRS; CDR2 reads YFSETQ. The V and J ends lost 3 bases and 1 base, in that order; junction bases with no gene match: 2. The length of the CDR3 is 15 residues. The CDR3 DNA is TGCGCCAGCAGCTGGGGGACAGGGAACACCGGGGAGCTGTTTTTT. It is translated as CASSWGTGNTGELFF.

V gene TRBV2 combines with J gene TRBJ2-1, with 8 bases that match TRBD2. V lost 4 bases, J lost 10 bases, and 9 bases stayed unmatched. This CDR3 has 14 residues. The germline V gene has CDR1 SNHLY and CDR2 FYNNEI. The CDR3 DNA reads as TGTGCCAGCAGTGCCTCGGGGGGGACGAGCGAGCAGTTCTTC. It translates to CASSASGGTSEQFF.

This clone was recorded only once. The CDR3 spells CASSTDRGIYEQYF. CDR3 bases: TGTGCCAGCAGCACGGACAGGGGGATTTACGAGCAGTACTTC. The chain is built from TRBV5-5 and TRBJ2-7; 10 positions match TRBD1. CDR1 is SGHKS, CDR2 YYEKEE, per germline (reference sequence). This CDR3 region has 14 residues. V was clipped by 4 bases and J by 4 bases; unmatched bases: 5.

This clone was observed a handful of times. The chain has TRBV4-1 and TRBJ1-2; TRBD1 aligns across 8 bases. V gave up 3 bases and J gave up 7 bases; unmatched junction bases: 7. The CDR3 contains 14 residues. CDR1 is MGHRA, CDR2 YSYEKL, per germline. The CDR3 loop reads CASSHSGQGSGYTF. In nucleotides, the CDR3 is TGCGCCAGCAGCCACTCCGGACAGGGCTCTGGCTACACCTTC.

The chain recombines TRBV6-1 with TRBJ2-5, with TRBD2 as a possible D gene (5 bases). This CDR3 has 14 residues. The germline V and J ends were trimmed by 1 base and 9 bases, with 15 bases remaining between them. The germline V gene encodes CDR1 MNHNS and CDR2 SASEGT. CDR3 residues: CASSEGRNPRPQYF. The CDR3 coding sequence is TGTGCCAGCAGTGAAGGGAGGAACCCCCGGCCCCAGTACTTC.

The rearrangement uses TRBV5-6 and TRBJ1-1, with D possibly matching TRBD1 (6 bases). The germline V and J ends were trimmed by 2 bases and 6 bases, with 8 bases remaining between them. CDR1 is SGHDT, CDR2 YYEEEE, per germline. The CDR3 is 12 residues long. DNA for the CDR3: TGTGCCAGCAGCTTCCAGGGGCCTGAAGCTTTCTTT. This translates into CASSFQGPEAFF.

The CDR3 loop reads CSVWTSGGVYEQYF. Here the CDR3 DNA reads TGCAGCGTGTGGACTAGCGGGGGAGTCTACGAGCAGTACTTC. The chain combines TRBV29-1 with TRBJ2-7, with 13 bases aligning to TRBD2. Germline CDR1 SQVTM, CDR2 ANQGSEA. With V trimmed by 6 bases and J by 3 bases, 5 bases remained unmatched. The CDR3 sequence is 14 residues long.

At least ten counts were recorded for this clone. This chain uses TRBV6-5 with TRBJ2-7; 7 positions match TRBD1. The CDR3 has 15 amino acids. V was pared by 8 bases and J by 0 bases, with 10 bases of the junction left unmatched. Per germline, CDR1 MNHEY and CDR2 SVGAGI. CDR3 region: CASQPRDSPSYEQYF. The CDR3 DNA reads as TGTGCCAGCCAACCCCGGGACAGTCCCTCCTACGAGCAGTACTTC.

The gene calls are TRBV19 and TRBJ1-4; D remains ambiguous. The V and J ends lost 3 bases and 4 bases respectively, with 9 bases between them. The CDR3 length is 14 residues. Per germline, CDR1 LNHDA and CDR2 SQIVND (reference sequence). CDR3 loop: CASSMLTVNEKLFF. CDR3 bases: TGTGCCAGTAGTATGTTAACAGTTAATGAAAAACTGTTTTTT.

The V gene is TRBV30, the J gene TRBJ1-3; no clear D gene. The CDR3 has 12 amino acids. Germline V lookup: CDR1 GTSNPN, CDR2 SVGIG (reference sequence). V lost 3 bases and J lost 3, with 6 bases in between. The CDR3 reads CAWSPVGNTIYF. The CDR3 nucleotides are TGTGCCTGGAGCCCCGTTGGAAACACCATATATTTT.

The chain employs TRBV5-1 and TRBJ2-1; 8 nucleotides agree with TRBD2. The germline gives CDR1 SGHRS, CDR2 YFSETQ. Trimming at V came to 0 bases and at J to 3 bases, leaving 5 bases not matched to a gene. The CDR3 covers 16 residues. The CDR3 region is CASSLVGGGIYNEQFF. CDR3 nucleotide sequence: TGCGCCAGCAGCTTGGTAGGCGGGGGGATCTACAATGAGCAGTTCTTC.

This chain connects TRBV3-1 (or the pseudogene TRBV3-2) to TRBJ1-4, with D possibly matching TRBD1 (5 bases). Per the germline V gene, CDR1 is LGHDT and CDR2 is YNNKEL (reference sequence). The CDR3 runs to 16 residues. V was clipped by 6 bases and J by 4 bases, with 18 bases between them. The CDR3 bases are TGTGCCAGCAGATCGAACCGGGGGTGGCATAATGAAAAACTGTTTTTT. Its protein is CASRSNRGWHNEKLFF.

This clone was counted between two and nine times. The chain couples TRBV5-6 to TRBJ1-5; D not certain. V gave up 4 bases and J gave up 1 base, with 15 bases separating them. This CDR3 spans 16 amino acids. CDR1 and CDR2 from the germline V gene are SGHDT and YYEEEE. CDR3 residues: CASSPFGRGSNQPQHF. The CDR3 bases are TGTGCCAGCAGCCCCTTCGGCCGGGGAAGCAATCAGCCCCAGCATTTT.

Details on this clone: An end of the junction does not agree with germline; a read error may underlie this. This chain joins TRBV25-1 and TRBJ2-1, with TRBD1 identical over 7 bases. The CDR3 runs to 14 residues. CDR1 MGHDK and CDR2 SYGVNS come from the germline V gene. CDR3 loop: CASGDRAVWNEQFF. The CDR3 DNA sequence: TGTGCCAGCGGTGACAGGGCGGTTTGGAATGAGCAGTTCTTC.

The chain employs TRBV7-8 and TRBJ2-2; D is uncertain. With 5 bases removed from V and 5 bases from J, the gap between germline ends came to 6 bases. The germline V gene has CDR1 SGHVS and CDR2 FQNEAQ. CDR3 size: 12 residues. CDR3 residues: CASSRPTGELFF. The CDR3 DNA is TGTGCCAGCAGCCGTCCAACCGGGGAGCTGTTTTTT.

The chain couples TRBV11-1 to TRBJ2-2; TRBD1 matches 10 bases. The J segment lost 1 base and the V segment lost 4 bases, leaving 0 bases of the junction unmatched. The germline gives CDR1 SGHAT, CDR2 FQDESV (reference sequence). The CDR3 loop spans 15 amino acids. CDR3 nucleotide sequence: TGTGCCAGCAGCTGGGACAGGGGGAACACCGGGGAGCTGTTTTTT. It translates to CASSWDRGNTGELFF.

This chain links TRBV11-3 with TRBJ2-4; 7 bases are a match to TRBD1. Germline-derived CDR1 and CDR2 are SGHNT and YENEEA. The V gene end was trimmed by 5 bases and the J gene end by 8 bases; junction bases not matched to a gene: 3. The CDR3 consists of 12 residues. CDR3 loop: CASSQGVDIQYF. Here the CDR3 DNA reads TGTGCCAGCAGCCAGGGGGTGGACATTCAGTACTTC.

The genes are TRBV11-2 and TRBJ2-5, with 7 nucleotides matching TRBD2. With V trimmed by 2 bases and J by 5 bases, 5 bases remained unmatched. This CDR3 spans 14 amino acids. Germline CDR1 reads SGHAT; CDR2 reads FQNNGV. CDR3 bases: TGTGCCAGCAGCTTAAGCGCGGGGGAGGAGACCCAGTACTTC. Its protein product is CASSLSAGEETQYF.

The CDR3 is CASSLRDTTRGAFF. As DNA, the CDR3 is TGCGCCAGCAGCTTAAGGGACACCACCCGAGGAGCTTTCTTT. The rearrangement joins TRBV5-1 to TRBJ1-1, with D possibly being TRBD1 (6 bases). This CDR3 contains 14 residues. With 2 bases removed from V and 10 bases from J, the gap between germline ends came to 18 bases. Germline V gene sequence: CDR1 SGHRS, CDR2 YFSETQ.

The rearrangement joins TRBV5-4 to TRBJ2-3, with 15 bases aligning to TRBD2. The CDR3 consists of 16 residues. J gave up 5 bases and V 4 bases, and 5 bases lay outside the gene matches. The germline V gene encodes CDR1 SGHNT and CDR2 YYREEE (reference sequence). CDR3 nucleotides: TGTGCCAGCAGCCCCGGACTAGCGGGGGGGGTAGATACGCAGTATTTT. It yields the protein CASSPGLAGGVDTQYF.

The chain carries TRBV28 and TRBJ1-2; D might be TRBD1 (5 bases). The germline CDR1 and CDR2 sequences are MDHEN and SYDVKM. The CDR3 extends over 16 amino acids. The ends were cut back, 7 bases at V and 5 bases at J, with 23 bases in the middle. The CDR3 DNA sequence: TGTGCCAGCACCCGGGGCGGGGGGGGAAGATGGTATGGCTACACCTTC. As protein: CASTRGGGGRWYGYTF.

The chain combines TRBV7-9 with TRBJ1-1, with D unresolved. The CDR3 totals 15 residues. The V end was cut by 1 base, the J end by 1 base, with 10 bases between. Germline CDR1 is SEHNR and CDR2 is FQNEAQ (reference sequence). The CDR3 bases are TGTGCCAGCAGCTTAGGGAACAGCCGGAACACTGAAGCTTTCTTT. Its translation is CASSLGNSRNTEAFF. Drawing the rest from reference TRBV7-9 and TRBJ1-1, the complete variable domain is DTGVSQNPRHKITKRGQNVTFRCDPISEHNRLYWYRQTLGQGPEFLTYFQNEAQLEKSRLLSDRFSAERPKGSFSTLEIQRTEQGDSAMYLCASSLGNSRNTEAFFGQGTRLTVV.

Note on this clone: Other nucleotide sequences in the sample specify the same CDR3. The chain joins TRBV5-1 to TRBJ1-1; D not certain. V was pared by 0 bases and J by 1 base, with 4 bases between. This CDR3 is 13 amino acids long. Germline CDR1 is SGHRS and CDR2 is YFSETQ. CDR3 in DNA: TGCGCCAGCAGCTTGGGGAGGAACACTGAAGCTTTCTTT. Its translation: CASSLGRNTEAFF.

V and J are TRBV20-1 and TRBJ2-7, with 7 bases lining up with TRBD1. CDR3 size: 13 residues. Germline assignment: CDR1 DFQATT and CDR2 SNEGSKA (reference sequence). Unmatched junction bases numbered 6, after V lost 3 bases and J lost 4 bases. CDR3 protein: CSASWGQRYEQYF. CDR3 nucleotides: TGCAGTGCTAGTTGGGGACAGAGGTACGAGCAGTACTTC.

The chain employs TRBV5-1 and TRBJ2-7; the match to TRBD2 covers 10 bases. Trimming cost V 1 base and J 3 bases; bases outside gene matches: 4. CDR3 size: 15 residues. Germline CDR1 reads SGHRS; CDR2 reads YFSETQ. DNA of the CDR3: TGCGCCAGCAGCTTGTATCCTAGCGGGGGCTACGAGCAGTACTTC. It encodes CASSLYPSGGYEQYF. Full variable domain (outside the CDR3, taken from reference TRBV5-1 and TRBJ2-7): KAGVTQTPRYLIKTRGQQVTLSCSPISGHRSVSWYQQTPGQGLQFLFEYFSETQRNKGNFPGRFSGRQFSNSRSEMNVSTLELGDSALYLCASSLYPSGGYEQYFGPGTRLTVT.